One and the same sample provided the 2 T cell receptor beta chains below, sequenced in a study of cytomegalovirus exposure and HLA in healthy donors. It was with 60 Vbeta and 13 Jbeta primers that the PCR ran. Sequencing used immunoSEQ multiplex PCR; TCRdb keeps in-frame clones, though not all of them. The data show over 130,000 clones, 70% seen once. Sequencing was performed on PBMCs. The receptors were gathered from a woman aged 25 to 45 in good health and CMV-seronegative.

The V call is TRBV5-1, the J call TRBJ2-3; D not certain. Germline V gene lookup returns CDR1 SGHRS and CDR2 YFSETQ. The CDR3 contains 12 residues. Trimming took off 5 bases at V and 6 bases at J, with 10 bases between the two ends. In DNA, the CDR3 is TGCGCCAGCAGTGTAGTCCCGGATACGCAGTATTTT. Its translation is CASSVVPDTQYF.

The chain employs TRBV29-1 and TRBJ1-1; 7 bases are shared with TRBD1. V shed 7 bases and J 3 bases; nucleotides not matched to a gene: 8. This CDR3 comprises 13 residues. Germline CDR1 is SQVTM and CDR2 is ANQGSEA. The CDR3 DNA reads TGCAGCGCTAACAGGGGCTCGGACACTGAAGCTTTCTTT. It specifies CSANRGSDTEAFF.